This T cell receptor beta chain derives from a study of HIV-infected patients and healthy controls. The CDR3 is 17 amino acids. Germline loops: CDR1 KGHSH, CDR2 LQKENI. Trimming pared 3 bases from V and 0 bases from J, leaving 15 bases between. The repertoire came from unfractionated whole blood and reflected all unsorted peripheral T cells. This clonotype was observed many times. What it recognizes is unknown. Findings and caveats of the study: Mean usage of eight alpha and eight beta V genes differed significantly in HIV-infected patients versus controls. Only sixteen HIV-infected individuals were processed, a major limit on how widely findings apply. Comparisons were complicated because patients and controls had unequal numbers of distinct sequences. The diversity differences were not explained by slight age and sex differences between study cohorts.

cDNA was made from about 480 ng RNA using alpha and beta constant primers. Separate chain-specific third strand synthesis with multiplexing indices produced the alpha and beta libraries. TCRdb itself ran the 5' RACE reads through MiXCR, one entry per CDR3 protein. The repertoire holds 10,000 or so distinct CDR3 sequences, with around 5.8% as singletons. The chain has TRBV18 and TRBJ2-1; the D is unclear. The TCR was taken from an adult in good health. Sequencing was done on a sample of blood. The DNA of the CDR3 is TGTGCCAGCTCACCCCTTGACCCCCGAAGCTCCTACAATGAGCAGTTCTTC. Amino acids: CASSPLDPRSSYNEQFF.